The 28 T cell receptor beta chains in this list originate from one sample, sequenced in a study of cytomegalovirus exposure and HLA in healthy donors (dated by TCRdb to 2016 to 2017). Receptor amplification or capture employed the immunoSEQ multiplex PCR assay. For the multiplex PCR, a mixture combining 60 forward primers for TCR Vbeta segments and 13 reverse primers for TCR Jbeta segments was used. TCRdb mirrors the immuneACCESS table, restricted to in-frame sequences. Some clones are absent from its copies; in checked studies, under half trace to an unresolved V gene, and the reason for the others is unknown. This sample holds 86,000 or so clones; roughly 83% were observed only once. Roughly 14% of the sample belongs to the ten largest clones. The sample consisted of PBMCs. These receptors came from a woman in her forties in good health and CMV-seropositive.

The chain links TRBV11-2 to TRBJ1-6, with unresolved D. CDR3 length equals 17 residues. Per the germline V gene, CDR1 is SGHAT and CDR2 is FQNNGV. Between the trimmed V and J ends, which lost 1 base and 0 bases, there was a span of 10 bases. The CDR3 loop reads CASSLGLVSSYNSPLHF. For the CDR3, the DNA is TGTGCCAGCAGCTTAGGTCTGGTCAGCTCCTATAATTCACCCCTCCACTTT.

The chain recombines TRBV6-1 with TRBJ1-5; TRBD1 is a possible D gene (6 bases). CDR1 and CDR2 from the germline V gene are MNHNS and SASEGT. V dropped 9 bases and J dropped 1 base, with 16 bases sitting between them. This CDR3 has 15 amino acids. This chain's CDR3 is CASWGHRLSNQPQHF. The CDR3 DNA reads TGTGCCAGTTGGGGGCACAGGTTGAGCAATCAGCCCCAGCATTTT.

For the CDR3, the DNA is TGTGCCAGCAGTGAGGCGGGACTAGCGAGCAATGAGCAGTTCTTC. Protein: CASSEAGLASNEQFF. This sequence joins TRBV2 and TRBJ2-1, with 10 bases lining up with TRBD2. Trimming at V came to 3 bases and at J to 6 bases, leaving 5 bases not matched to a gene. Looked up from germline, CDR1 is SNHLY and CDR2 is FYNNEI. The length of the CDR3 is 15 residues.

The chain employs TRBV7-8 and TRBJ2-1, with D unclear. Trimming took off 5 bases at V and 8 bases at J, with 10 bases between the two ends. Germline assignment: CDR1 SGHVS and CDR2 FQNEAQ. The CDR3 runs 12 residues. DNA for the CDR3: TGTGCCAGCAGCCTAAACCCCTATGAGCAGTTCTTC. Amino acid sequence: CASSLNPYEQFF.

This chain uses TRBV6-5 with TRBJ2-1, with TRBD2 as a possible D gene (5 bases). CDR1 and CDR2 from the germline V gene are MNHEY and SVGAGI. The CDR3 is 14 amino acids. Trimming pared 6 bases from V and 0 bases from J, leaving 9 bases between. CDR3 DNA sequence: TGTGCCAGCAGGGAAGGAGGCTCCTACAATGAGCAGTTCTTC. It is translated as CASREGGSYNEQFF.

This chain connects TRBV4-2 to TRBJ2-1; D call uncertain. V was clipped by 0 bases and J by 4 bases, with 13 bases between them. Germline CDR1 LGHNA, CDR2 YNFKEQ. The CDR3 consists of 16 residues. The CDR3 loop is CASSQEKLLAYNEQFF. Here the CDR3 DNA reads TGTGCCAGCAGCCAAGAAAAGCTTTTAGCATACAATGAGCAGTTCTTC.

The genes are TRBV15 and TRBJ1-5; no reliable D call. The V and J ends lost 4 bases and 2 bases respectively, with 9 bases between them. The CDR3 contains 14 residues. Germline V CDR1 and CDR2: LNHNV, YYDKDF (reference sequence). For the CDR3, the DNA is TGTGCCACCAGCATCTATTTTCGCAATCAGCCCCAGCATTTT. This sequence encodes CATSIYFRNQPQHF.

The CDR3 region has the DNA TGTGCCAGTAGCAGGGACAGGGGTTCGTCCGAGCAGTACTTC. Protein sequence: CASSRDRGSSEQYF. The chain couples TRBV19 to TRBJ2-5, with 10 nucleotides matching TRBD1. The J call may be incorrect, as the DNA end agrees better with TRBJ2-7. The CDR3 consists of 14 residues. Germline CDR1 reads LNHDA; CDR2 reads SQIVND (reference sequence).

As to this clone: Likely a read error: the CDR3 ends without its conserved phenylalanine or tryptophan. It is unclear where the CDR3 begins or ends on the DNA, so no DNA is shown, and the CDR3 is as TCRdb lists it. The chain links TRBV21-1 to TRBJ1-1; TRBD1 reflects the table's D call only, with no check against the DNA. TRBV21-1 is a pseudogene. The CDR3 extends over 15 residues, inclusive of both ends. The CDR3 sequence: CASSNWTGKNTEAFV.

V usage is TRBV7-9 and J usage is TRBJ2-7; the match to TRBD1 covers 10 bases. The CDR3 has 14 residues. V gave up 5 bases and J gave up 3 bases; unmatched junction bases: 4. Per the germline V gene, CDR1 is SEHNR and CDR2 is FQNEAQ (reference sequence). The CDR3 DNA reads as TGTGCCAGCAGCCAGGGGACAGGGGTCTACGAGCAGTACTTC. This translates into CASSQGTGVYEQYF.

The chain has TRBV13 and TRBJ2-5; TRBD2 matches 14 bases. CDR3 length: 14 amino acids. Germline trimming cut 5 bases from V and 11 bases from J; bases unmatched to any gene: 7. CDR1 PRHDT and CDR2 FYEKMQ come from the germline V gene (reference sequence). The CDR3 region has the DNA TGTGCCAGCAGCCGACTAGCGGGAGGGCGGGAGCAGTACTTC. Amino acids: CASSRLAGGREQYF.

V gene TRBV30 combines with J gene TRBJ1-2; D unclear. From germline, CDR1 is GTSNPN and CDR2 SVGIG (reference sequence). The CDR3 consists of 13 residues. The V end was cut by 1 base, the J end by 4 bases, with 10 bases between. DNA of the CDR3: TGTGCCTGGAGTGATTACACTAGCTATGGCTACACCTTC. This codes for CAWSDYTSYGYTF.

V and J are TRBV4-2 and TRBJ2-2; D not certain. The length of the CDR3 is 12 residues. Per the germline V gene, CDR1 is LGHNA and CDR2 is YNFKEQ. V was cut by 4 bases and J by 2 bases, with 2 bases left in between. The CDR3 DNA follows: TGTGCCAGCAGCCTAAACACCGGGGAGCTGTTTTTT. Residues: CASSLNTGELFF.

This chain connects TRBV27 to TRBJ2-2; 9 nucleotides agree with TRBD2. The CDR3 covers 14 residues. V lost 4 bases and J lost 4; bases outside the gene matches: 1. From germline, CDR1 is MNHEY and CDR2 SMNVEV (reference sequence). Here the CDR3 reads CASSSSGVTGELFF. Written as DNA, the CDR3 is TGTGCCAGCAGTTCTAGCGGGGTCACCGGGGAGCTGTTTTTT.

The chain links TRBV5-4 to TRBJ2-2; 13 bases are a match to TRBD2. After removal of 0 bases from V and 7 bases from J, the junction contained 6 bases not matched to a gene. Germline V CDR1 and CDR2: SGHNT, YYREEE (reference sequence). The CDR3 runs to 17 residues. CDR3 residues: CASSLARTSGRIGELFF. CDR3 nucleotide sequence: TGTGCCAGCAGCTTGGCCCGGACTAGCGGGAGAATCGGGGAGCTGTTTTTT.

The gene calls are TRBV7-9 and TRBJ1-1; 8 bases align to TRBD1. The junction had 11 bases not matched to a gene; V was cut back by 1 base and J by 4 bases. Germline V gene data show CDR1 as SEHNR and CDR2 as FQNEAQ (reference sequence). The CDR3 is made up of 17 amino acids. Here the CDR3 reads CASSLVGRGLGGTEAFF. The CDR3 DNA reads TGTGCCAGCAGCTTAGTAGGCAGGGGGCTCGGGGGCACTGAAGCTTTCTTT.

This clone was counted once. The chain is built from TRBV27 and TRBJ2-2; 8 bases agree with TRBD1. From germline, CDR1 is MNHEY and CDR2 SMNVEV (reference sequence). Trimming took 5 bases from V and 7 from J; bases not matched to a gene: 6. The CDR3 has 14 residues. CDR3 region: CASSAQGADGELFF. Written as DNA, the CDR3 is TGTGCCAGCAGTGCGCAGGGGGCGGACGGGGAGCTGTTTTTT.

This clone was observed a handful of times. This chain links TRBV11-1 with TRBJ1-3; the D is unclear. The CDR3 is 15 residues long. Germline CDR1 SGHAT, CDR2 FQDESV (reference sequence). Trimming removed 5 bases from V and 0 bases from J, with 11 bases in between. The CDR3 DNA follows: TGTGCCAGCAGCAAGGACGGGAACTCTGGAAACACCATATATTTT. It codes for CASSKDGNSGNTIYF.

The table lists this clone with a count of one. The V gene is TRBV7-9, the J gene TRBJ2-7; TRBD2 matches 7 bases. Germline CDR1 reads SEHNR; CDR2 reads FQNEAQ (reference sequence). The CDR3 has 14 amino acids. V lost 4 bases to trimming and J lost 3 bases; unmatched junction nucleotides: 6. The CDR3 loop is CASSSGLTLYEQYF. CDR3 sequence (DNA): TGTGCCAGCAGCTCGGGACTAACCCTCTACGAGCAGTACTTC.

The CDR3 loop is CASSPTSGTGRYEQYF. CDR3 sequence (DNA): TGTGCCAGCTCACCAACTTCCGGGACAGGGCGCTACGAGCAGTACTTC. The chain couples TRBV18 to TRBJ2-7; 9 bases agree with TRBD1. This CDR3 has 16 residues. Losses at the gene ends were 2 bases for V and 3 bases for J; bases not matched to a gene: 8. The germline V gene encodes CDR1 KGHSH and CDR2 LQKENI.

On this clone: Other DNA sequences in this sample translate to the same CDR3. The CDR3, as DNA: TGTGCCAGCAGCTTAGGGACAGGAGGAGATACGCAGTATTTT. It specifies CASSLGTGGDTQYF. The V gene is TRBV7-6, the J gene TRBJ2-3; 7 positions match TRBD1. The junction had 3 bases not matched to a gene; V was cut back by 1 base and J by 5 bases. The CDR3 length is 14 residues. The germline CDR1 and CDR2 sequences are SGHVS and FNYEAQ.

The rearrangement uses TRBV6-5 and TRBJ1-1; tentatively, D is TRBD1 (6 bases). Trimming left V 5 bases short and J 3 bases short, with 13 bases between. The germline gives CDR1 MNHEY, CDR2 SVGAGI. There are 14 residues in the CDR3. The CDR3: CASSTQGMYTEAFF. The CDR3 DNA reads as TGTGCCAGCAGTACCCAGGGGATGTACACTGAAGCTTTCTTT.

The chain is built from TRBV11-2 and TRBJ1-4; D is possibly TRBD1 (5 bases). The CDR3 loop spans 15 amino acids. Between the trimmed V and J ends, which lost 5 bases and 5 bases, there was a span of 15 bases. The germline CDR1 and CDR2 sequences are SGHAT and FQNNGV. The CDR3: CASSPGGRRNEKLFF. DNA for the CDR3: TGTGCCAGCAGCCCCGGGGGACGGAGAAATGAAAAACTGTTTTTT.

The J gene is TRBJ1-1, the V gene TRBV5-1; possibly TRBD1 for D (6 bases). Germline V gene data show CDR1 as SGHRS and CDR2 as YFSETQ. The V and J ends lost 5 bases and 2 bases respectively, with 16 bases between them. The CDR3 sequence is 15 residues long. CDR3 region: CASRVSGQPNTEAFF. The CDR3 DNA follows: TGCGCCAGCAGAGTCTCCGGACAGCCCAACACTGAAGCTTTCTTT.

The J gene is TRBJ2-7, the V gene TRBV5-4; D possibly corresponds to TRBD2 (5 bases). V lost 4 bases and J lost 2, with 13 bases in between. The CDR3 totals 14 residues. The germline gives CDR1 SGHNT, CDR2 YYREEE (reference sequence). The CDR3 sequence is CASSIGLGPYEQYF. The CDR3 region has the DNA TGTGCCAGCAGCATCGGACTTGGCCCCTACGAGCAGTACTTC.

The chain uses TRBV12-5 and TRBJ2-1; no definite D call. Trimming cost V 1 base and J 12 bases, with 13 bases left between them. Looked up from germline, CDR1 is LGHNT and CDR2 is FRNRAP. This CDR3 is 13 amino acids long. The CDR3 here is CASGLGPTLWQFF. In DNA form, the CDR3 reads TGTGCTAGTGGTTTGGGTCCTACTCTTTGGCAGTTCTTC. Looking up the rest from reference TRBV12-5 and TRBJ2-1 gives the full variable domain: DARVTQTPRHKVTEMGQEVTMRCQPILGHNTVFWYRQTMMQGLELLAYFRNRAPLDDSGMPKDRFSAEMPDATLATLKIQPSEPRDSAVYFCASGLGPTLWQFFGPGTRLTVL.

The rearrangement uses TRBV7-8 and TRBJ2-7; unclear D gene. The CDR3 loop spans 15 amino acids. Germline-derived CDR1 and CDR2 are SGHVS and FQNEAQ. V lost 1 base, J lost 0 bases, and 10 bases lay in between. The CDR3 DNA follows: TGTGCCAGCAGCTTAGGATTACAGATCTCCTACGAGCAGTACTTC. It is translated as CASSLGLQISYEQYF.

J is TRBJ1-2 and V is TRBV5-1; D unclear. Germline V lookup: CDR1 SGHRS, CDR2 YFSETQ. V lost 0 bases, J lost 6 bases, and 9 bases lay in between. CDR3 length equals 13 residues. CDR3 region: CASSLGGFDGYTF. CDR3 DNA sequence: TGCGCCAGCAGCTTGGGAGGGTTTGATGGCTACACCTTC.